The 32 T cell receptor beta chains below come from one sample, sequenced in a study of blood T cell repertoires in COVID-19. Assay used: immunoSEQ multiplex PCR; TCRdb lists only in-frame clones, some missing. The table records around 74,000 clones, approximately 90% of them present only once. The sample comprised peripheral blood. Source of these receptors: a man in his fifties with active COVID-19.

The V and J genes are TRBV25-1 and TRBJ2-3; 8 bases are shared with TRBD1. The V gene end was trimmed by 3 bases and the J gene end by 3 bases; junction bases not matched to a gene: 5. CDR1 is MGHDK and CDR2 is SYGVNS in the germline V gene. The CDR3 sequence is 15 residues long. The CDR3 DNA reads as TGTGCCAGCAGTGACTCAGGGGGCATAACAGATACGCAGTATTTT. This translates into CASSDSGGITDTQYF.

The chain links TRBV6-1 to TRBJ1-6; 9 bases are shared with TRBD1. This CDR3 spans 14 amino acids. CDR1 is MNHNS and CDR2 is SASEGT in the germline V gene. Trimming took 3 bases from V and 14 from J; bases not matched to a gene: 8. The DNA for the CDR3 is TGTGCCAGCAGTGACCGGGACAGGGATAGGGCCCTCCACTTT. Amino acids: CASSDRDRDRALHF.

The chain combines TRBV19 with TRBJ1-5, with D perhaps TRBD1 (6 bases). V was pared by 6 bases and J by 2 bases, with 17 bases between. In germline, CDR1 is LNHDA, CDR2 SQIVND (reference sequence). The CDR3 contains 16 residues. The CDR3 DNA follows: TGTGCCAGTAGCGAAAACAGGGCGGAGGGCAATCAGCCCCAGCATTTT. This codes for CASSENRAEGNQPQHF. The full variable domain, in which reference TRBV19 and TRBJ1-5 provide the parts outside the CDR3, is DGGITQSPKYLFRKEGQNVTLSCEQNLNHDAMYWYRQDPGQGLRLIYYSQIVNDFQKGDIAEGYSVSREKKESFPLTVTSAQKNPTAFYLCASSENRAEGNQPQHFGDGTRLSIL.

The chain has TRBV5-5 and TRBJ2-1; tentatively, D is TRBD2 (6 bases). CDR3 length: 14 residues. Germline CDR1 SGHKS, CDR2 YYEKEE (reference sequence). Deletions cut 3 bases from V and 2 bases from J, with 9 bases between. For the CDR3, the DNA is TGTGCCAGCAGCTCCGGGACTCCCTACAATGAGCAGTTCTTC. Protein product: CASSSGTPYNEQFF.

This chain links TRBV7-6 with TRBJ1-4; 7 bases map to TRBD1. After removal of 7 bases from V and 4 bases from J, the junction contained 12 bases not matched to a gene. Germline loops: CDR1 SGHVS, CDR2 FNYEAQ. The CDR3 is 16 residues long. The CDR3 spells CASITTGDGHNEKLFF. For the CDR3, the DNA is TGTGCCAGCATTACCACAGGGGACGGCCATAATGAAAAACTGTTTTTT.

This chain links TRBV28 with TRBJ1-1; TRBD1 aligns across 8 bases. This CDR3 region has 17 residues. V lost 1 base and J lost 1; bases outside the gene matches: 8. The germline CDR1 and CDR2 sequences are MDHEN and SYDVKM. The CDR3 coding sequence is TGTGCCAGCAGTTTATTGACAGGGGCGAACGAGAACACTGAAGCTTTCTTT. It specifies CASSLLTGANENTEAFF. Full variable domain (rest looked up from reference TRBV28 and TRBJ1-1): DVKVTQSSRYLVKRTGEKVFLECVQDMDHENMFWYRQDPGLGLRLIYFSYDVKMKEKGDIPEGYSVSREKKERFSLILESASTNQTSMYLCASSLLTGANENTEAFFGQGTRLTVV.

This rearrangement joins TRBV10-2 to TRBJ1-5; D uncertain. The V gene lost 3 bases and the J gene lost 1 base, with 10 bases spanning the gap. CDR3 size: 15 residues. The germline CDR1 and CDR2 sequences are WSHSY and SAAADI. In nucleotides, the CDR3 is TGCGCCAGCAGTGAACACGGAGGAAGCAATCAGCCCCAGCATTTT. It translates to CASSEHGGSNQPQHF.

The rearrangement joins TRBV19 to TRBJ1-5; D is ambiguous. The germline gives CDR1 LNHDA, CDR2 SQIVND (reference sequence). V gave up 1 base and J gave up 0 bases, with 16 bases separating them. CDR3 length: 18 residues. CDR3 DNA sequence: TGTGCCAGTAGTATAGCGTGGAGGGAGCCTCATAGCAATCAGCCCCAGCATTTT. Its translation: CASSIAWREPHSNQPQHF.

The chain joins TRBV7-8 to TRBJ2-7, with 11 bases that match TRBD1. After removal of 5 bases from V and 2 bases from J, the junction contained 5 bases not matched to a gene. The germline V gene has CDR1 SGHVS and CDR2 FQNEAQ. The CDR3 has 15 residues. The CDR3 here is CASSRRDRGTYEQYF. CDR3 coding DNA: TGTGCCAGCAGCCGCCGGGACAGGGGGACCTACGAGCAGTACTTC.

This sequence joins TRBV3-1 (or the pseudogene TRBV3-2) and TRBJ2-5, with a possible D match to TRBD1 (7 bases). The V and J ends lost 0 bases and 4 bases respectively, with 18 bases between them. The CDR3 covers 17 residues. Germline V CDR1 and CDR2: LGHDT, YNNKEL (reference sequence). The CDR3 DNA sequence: TGTGCCAGCAGCCAAGATTGGAGGGGGCAGGCGCGAGAGACCCAGTACTTC. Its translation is CASSQDWRGQARETQYF.

The CDR3 DNA is TGTGCCAGTAGTCCGGGACAGACGACTAGCACAGATACGCAGTATTTT. Its protein product is CASSPGQTTSTDTQYF. This chain links TRBV19 with TRBJ2-3; 7 bases match TRBD1. This CDR3 has 16 amino acids. Trimming cost V 5 bases and J 0 bases; bases outside gene matches: 8. CDR1 and CDR2 (germline): LNHDA, SQIVND (reference sequence).

The CDR3 spells CASSESETGTGLSRSRRNEQFF. DNA of the CDR3: TGTGCCAGCAGTGAATCGGAAACCGGGACAGGGCTCTCCCGGTCGCGGAGGAATGAGCAGTTCTTC. The V gene is TRBV6-1, the J gene TRBJ2-1, with 9 bases lining up with TRBD1. Trimming at V came to 2 bases and at J to 7 bases, leaving 27 bases not matched to a gene. The CDR3 runs to 22 residues. The germline gives CDR1 MNHNS, CDR2 SASEGT.

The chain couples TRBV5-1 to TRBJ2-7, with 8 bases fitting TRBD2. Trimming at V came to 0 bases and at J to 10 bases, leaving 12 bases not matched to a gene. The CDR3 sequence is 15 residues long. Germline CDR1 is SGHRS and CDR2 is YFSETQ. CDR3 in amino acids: CASSLAGGEATGQYF. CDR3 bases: TGCGCCAGCAGCTTGGCCGGGGGGGAAGCCACGGGACAGTACTTC.

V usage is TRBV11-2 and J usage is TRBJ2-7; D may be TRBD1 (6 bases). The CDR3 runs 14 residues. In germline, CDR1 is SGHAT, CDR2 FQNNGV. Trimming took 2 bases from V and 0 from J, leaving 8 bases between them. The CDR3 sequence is CASSLWTDSYEQYF. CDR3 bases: TGTGCCAGCAGCTTATGGACAGACTCCTACGAGCAGTACTTC.

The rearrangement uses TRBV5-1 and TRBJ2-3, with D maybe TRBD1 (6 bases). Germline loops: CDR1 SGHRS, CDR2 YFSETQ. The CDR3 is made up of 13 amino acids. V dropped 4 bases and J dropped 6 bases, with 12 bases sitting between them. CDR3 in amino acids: CASSLDRLDTQYF. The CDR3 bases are TGCGCCAGCAGCCTCGACAGGCTCGATACGCAGTATTTT.

The CDR3 sequence: CASSKGNPATSGKAFF. The DNA for the CDR3 is TGTGCCAGCAGCAAAGGAAATCCAGCCACCTCGGGGAAAGCTTTCTTT. The chain is built from TRBV21-1 and TRBJ1-1. TRBV21-1 is a documented pseudogene. This CDR3 spans 16 amino acids.

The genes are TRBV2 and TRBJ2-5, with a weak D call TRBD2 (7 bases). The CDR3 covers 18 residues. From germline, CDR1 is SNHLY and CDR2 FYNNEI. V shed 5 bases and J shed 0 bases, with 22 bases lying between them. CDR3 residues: CASSWGREPSLYQETQYF. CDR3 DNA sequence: TGTGCCAGCAGTTGGGGGCGGGAGCCCAGCCTATACCAAGAGACCCAGTACTTC.

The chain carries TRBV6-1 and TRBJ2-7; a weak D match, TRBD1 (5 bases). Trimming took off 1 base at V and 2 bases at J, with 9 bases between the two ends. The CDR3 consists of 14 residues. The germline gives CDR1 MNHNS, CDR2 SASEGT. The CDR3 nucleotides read TGTGCCAGCAGTGAAGACGGCAGGGCCTACGAGCAGTACTTC. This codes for CASSEDGRAYEQYF.

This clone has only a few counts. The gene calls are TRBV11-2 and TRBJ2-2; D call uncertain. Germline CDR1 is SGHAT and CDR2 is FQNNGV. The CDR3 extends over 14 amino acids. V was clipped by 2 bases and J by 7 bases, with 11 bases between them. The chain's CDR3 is CASSLNGPGGELFF. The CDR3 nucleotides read TGTGCCAGCAGCTTAAATGGGCCTGGCGGGGAGCTGTTTTTT.

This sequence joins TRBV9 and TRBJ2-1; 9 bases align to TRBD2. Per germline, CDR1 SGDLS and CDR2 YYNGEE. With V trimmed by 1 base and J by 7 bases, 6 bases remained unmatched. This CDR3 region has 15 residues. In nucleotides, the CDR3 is TGTGCCAGCAGCGTAAGGATCAGCGGGGGGAATGAGCAGTTCTTC. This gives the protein CASSVRISGGNEQFF.

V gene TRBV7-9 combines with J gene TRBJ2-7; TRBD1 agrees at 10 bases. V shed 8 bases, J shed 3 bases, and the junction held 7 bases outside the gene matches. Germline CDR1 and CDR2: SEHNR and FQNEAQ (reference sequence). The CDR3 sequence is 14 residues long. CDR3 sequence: CASDPGQGYYEQYF. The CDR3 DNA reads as TGTGCCAGCGATCCGGGACAGGGGTACTACGAGCAGTACTTC.

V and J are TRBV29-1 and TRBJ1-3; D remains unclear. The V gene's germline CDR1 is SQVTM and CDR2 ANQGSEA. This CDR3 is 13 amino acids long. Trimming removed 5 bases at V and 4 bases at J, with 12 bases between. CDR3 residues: CSVRSDGGNTIYF. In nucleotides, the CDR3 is TGCAGCGTTAGGAGCGATGGAGGAAACACCATATATTTT.

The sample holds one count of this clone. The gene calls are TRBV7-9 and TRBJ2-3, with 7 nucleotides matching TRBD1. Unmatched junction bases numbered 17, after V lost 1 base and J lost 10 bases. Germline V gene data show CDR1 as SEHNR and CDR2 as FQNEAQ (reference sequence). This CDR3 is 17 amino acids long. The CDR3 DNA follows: TGTGCCAGCAGCTTAGAGCGAGGTGGGGCCAGGGGGTCACCGCAGTATTTT. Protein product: CASSLERGGARGSPQYF.

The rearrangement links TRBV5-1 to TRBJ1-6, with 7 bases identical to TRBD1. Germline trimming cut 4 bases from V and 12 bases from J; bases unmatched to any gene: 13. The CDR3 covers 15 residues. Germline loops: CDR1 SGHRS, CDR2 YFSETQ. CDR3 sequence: CASSPTGTDMRPLHF. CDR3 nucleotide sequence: TGCGCCAGCAGCCCAACCGGGACAGACATGAGACCCCTCCACTTT.

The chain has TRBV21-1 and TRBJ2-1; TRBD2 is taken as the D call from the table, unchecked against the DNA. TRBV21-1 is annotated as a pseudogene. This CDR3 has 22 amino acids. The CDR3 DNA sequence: TGTGCCAGCAGCAATTTCCTCACGGGCCCGCGGGACGCCGGCCACCTTTACAATGAGCAGTTCTTC. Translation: CASSNFLTGPRDAGHLYNEQFF.

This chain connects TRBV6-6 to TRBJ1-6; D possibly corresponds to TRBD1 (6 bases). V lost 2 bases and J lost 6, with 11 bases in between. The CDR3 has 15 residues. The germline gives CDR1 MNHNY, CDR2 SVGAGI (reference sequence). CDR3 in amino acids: CASSYGQGINSPLHF. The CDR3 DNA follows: TGTGCCAGCAGTTACGGTCAGGGGATTAATTCACCCCTCCACTTT.

The CDR3 protein is CASRLAAATDTQYF. In DNA form, the CDR3 reads TGTGCCAGTAGACTAGCGGCCGCCACAGATACGCAGTATTTT. The chain joins TRBV19 to TRBJ2-3; 8 nucleotides agree with TRBD2. V was clipped by 6 bases and J by 2 bases; unmatched bases: 4. The CDR3 loop spans 14 amino acids. Germline V gene sequence: CDR1 LNHDA, CDR2 SQIVND (reference sequence).

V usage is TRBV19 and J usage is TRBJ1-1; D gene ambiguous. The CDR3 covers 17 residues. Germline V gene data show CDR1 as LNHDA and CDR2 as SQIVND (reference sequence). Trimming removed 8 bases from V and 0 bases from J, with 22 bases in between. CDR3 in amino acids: CASEYSHGGVLNTEAFF. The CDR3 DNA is TGTGCCAGTGAGTACTCCCACGGAGGAGTTCTGAACACTGAAGCTTTCTTT.

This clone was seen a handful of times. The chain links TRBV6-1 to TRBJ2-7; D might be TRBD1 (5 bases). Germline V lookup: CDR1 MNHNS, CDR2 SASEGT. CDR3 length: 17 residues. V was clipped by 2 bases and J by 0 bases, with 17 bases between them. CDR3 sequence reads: CASSEPFYRIPSYEQYF. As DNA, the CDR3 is TGTGCCAGCAGTGAACCCTTTTACAGGATCCCCTCCTACGAGCAGTACTTC.

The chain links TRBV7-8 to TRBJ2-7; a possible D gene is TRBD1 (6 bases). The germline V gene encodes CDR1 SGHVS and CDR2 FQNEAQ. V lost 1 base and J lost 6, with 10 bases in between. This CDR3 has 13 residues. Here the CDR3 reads CASSLGGGGEQYF. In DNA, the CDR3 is TGTGCCAGCAGCTTAGGTGGGGGCGGCGAGCAGTACTTC.

As DNA, the CDR3 is TGCGCCAGCAGGCAACCGGGGGACGAAAATTCACCCCTCCACTTT. Amino acid sequence: CASRQPGDENSPLHF. V and J are TRBV5-1 and TRBJ1-6, with D perhaps matching TRBD1 (5 bases). Germline V gene data show CDR1 as SGHRS and CDR2 as YFSETQ. The CDR3 runs 15 residues. V lost 5 bases, J lost 7 bases, and 16 bases lay in between.

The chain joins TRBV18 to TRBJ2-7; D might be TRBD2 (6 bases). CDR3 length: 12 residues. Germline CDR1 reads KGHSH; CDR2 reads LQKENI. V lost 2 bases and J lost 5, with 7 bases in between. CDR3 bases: TGTGCCAGCTCACCAAGGAGGGACGAGCAGTACTTC. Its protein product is CASSPRRDEQYF.